The 21 T cell receptor beta chains in this list originate from one sample, sequenced in a study of beta chain features in type 1 diabetes. What was sequenced were expressed TCRB transcripts, since all of the isolated RNA had been reverse transcribed. Repertoires were generated with immunoSEQ multiplex PCR, while TCRdb's copy carries only in-frame clones and drops some. The table includes 300,000 to 350,000 clones, roughly 8% detected once. What was sequenced was central memory CD4+ T cells from blood. All receptors derive from a woman aged 18 to 35 in good health.

CDR3 DNA sequence: TGTGCCACCGGACTAGCGGGAGTCGGTGAGCAGTTCTTC. Translation gives CATGLAGVGEQFF. The chain recombines TRBV28 with TRBJ2-1; TRBD2 matches at 13 bases. V was pared by 10 bases and J by 9 bases, with 6 bases of the junction left unmatched. Germline CDR1 MDHEN, CDR2 SYDVKM. The CDR3 has 13 amino acids.

In this sample, this clone turned up a few times. The gene calls are TRBV2 and TRBJ1-2; 8 positions match TRBD1. Germline loops: CDR1 SNHLY, CDR2 FYNNEI. This CDR3 comprises 15 residues. J gave up 2 bases and V 7 bases, and 9 bases lay outside the gene matches. DNA of the CDR3: TGTGCCAGCACCCCCCTCCGGGACAGGAACTATGGCTACACCTTC. It codes for CASTPLRDRNYGYTF.

This clone was counted many times. This chain uses TRBV21-1 with TRBJ2-1; whether TRBD2, the table's D call, matches the DNA was not checked. TRBV21-1 is a documented pseudogene. This CDR3 spans 17 amino acids. CDR3 protein: CASSQGLAGGRYNEQFF. The CDR3 DNA follows: TGTGCCAGCTCACAGGGACTAGCGGGAGGTCGCTACAATGAGCAGTTCTTC.

This chain joins TRBV15 and TRBJ2-3; D might be TRBD2 (6 bases). CDR1 and CDR2 from the germline V gene are LNHNV and YYDKDF (reference sequence). There are 17 residues in the CDR3. The ends were cut back, 2 bases at V and 6 bases at J, with 21 bases in the middle. CDR3 in DNA: TGTGCCACCAGCAGACTAACGGGGAGGCTGGTGGCGGATACGCAGTATTTT. Protein: CATSRLTGRLVADTQYF.

This chain links TRBV27 with TRBJ1-1; possibly TRBD1 for D (5 bases). Germline-derived CDR1 and CDR2 are MNHEY and SMNVEV (reference sequence). Trimming removed 5 bases from V and 4 bases from J, with 14 bases in between. This CDR3 comprises 14 residues. The CDR3 nucleotides read TGTGCCAGCAGTCCTCGACATCAGGGCACTGAAGCTTTCTTT. Translating gives CASSPRHQGTEAFF.

There are a few counts of this clone. This sequence joins TRBV4-3 and TRBJ2-1; D tentatively reads TRBD1 or TRBD2 (5 bases each). Trimming took off 0 bases at V and 10 bases at J, with 13 bases between the two ends. Germline values: CDR1 LGHNA, CDR2 YSLEER. The CDR3 runs to 14 residues. This chain's CDR3 is CASSQDLLGDEQFF. CDR3 DNA: TGCGCCAGCAGCCAAGATCTTCTGGGGGACGAGCAGTTCTTC.

This clone was observed a few times. The chain uses TRBV28 and TRBJ2-2, with TRBD2 identical over 11 bases. Trimming at V came to 3 bases and at J to 7 bases, leaving 4 bases not matched to a gene. Germline V lookup: CDR1 MDHEN, CDR2 SYDVKM. CDR3 size: 15 residues. CDR3 residues: CASSLTSGMIGELFF. CDR3 bases: TGTGCCAGCAGTTTGACTAGCGGGATGATCGGGGAGCTGTTTTTT.

The chain has TRBV4-2 and TRBJ2-3; D remains unclear. V shed 2 bases and J shed 3 bases, with 6 bases lying between them. CDR3 length: 13 amino acids. Germline CDR1 is LGHNA and CDR2 is YNFKEQ. CDR3 protein: CASSQMGTDTQYF. CDR3 coding DNA: TGTGCCAGCAGCCAAATGGGTACAGATACGCAGTATTTT.

The V call is TRBV7-6, the J call TRBJ2-5, with D uncertain. CDR3 length: 14 residues. Germline loops: CDR1 SGHVS, CDR2 FNYEAQ. V lost 1 base, J lost 6 bases, and 12 bases lay in between. The CDR3 region has the DNA TGTGCCAGCAGCTTAGGAACGAACTACCAGACCCAGTACTTC. This gives the protein CASSLGTNYQTQYF. Complete variable domain (other parts from reference TRBV7-6 and TRBJ2-5): GAGVSQSPRYKVTKRGQDVALRCDPISGHVSLYWYRQALGQGPEFLTYFNYEAQQDKSGLPNDRFSAERPEGSISTLTIQRTEQRDSAMYRCASSLGTNYQTQYFGPGTRLLVL.

This clone was observed a few times. This rearrangement joins TRBV25-1 to TRBJ1-4; 8 bases map to TRBD1. The CDR3 sequence is 13 residues long. In germline, CDR1 is MGHDK, CDR2 SYGVNS. V was pared by 3 bases and J by 9 bases, with 3 bases of the junction left unmatched. CDR3 region: CASSEDREKKLFF. DNA for the CDR3: TGTGCCAGCAGTGAGGACAGGGAAAAAAAACTGTTTTTT.

This clone was counted only a few times. This chain's CDR3 is CASESPGATDTQYF. CDR3 DNA: TGTGCCAGCGAGAGTCCGGGAGCAACCGATACGCAGTATTTT. The chain couples TRBV5-6 to TRBJ2-3; a weak D match, TRBD2 (6 bases). Germline loops: CDR1 SGHDT, CDR2 YYEEEE. The CDR3 contains 14 residues. Deletions cut 7 bases from V and 6 bases from J, with 18 bases between.

This clone was observed a handful of times. The chain joins TRBV29-1 to TRBJ2-4, with a weak D call TRBD1 (6 bases). The CDR3 totals 11 residues. The V and J ends lost 4 bases and 10 bases respectively, with 11 bases between them. Germline loops: CDR1 SQVTM, CDR2 ANQGSEA. CDR3 coding DNA: TGCAGCGTTGTCAGGGGTAGTATTCAGTACTTC. It codes for CSVVRGSIQYF.

This clone was detected a few times. The rearrangement links TRBV15 to TRBJ1-2; unclear D gene. The germline gives CDR1 LNHNV, CDR2 YYDKDF (reference sequence). V lost 3 bases to trimming and J lost 3 bases, with 14 bases between them. The CDR3 runs to 15 residues. CDR3 protein: CATSRGPTRDYGYTF. CDR3 DNA: TGTGCCACCAGCAGGGGCCCGACTCGGGACTATGGCTACACCTTC.

CDR3 nucleotides: TGCGCCAGTACCACAGGGGACTCTGGGGCCAACGTCCTGACTTTC. Encoded protein: CASTTGDSGANVLTF. The V gene is TRBV5-1, the J gene TRBJ2-6, with 7 positions matching TRBD1. Trimming removed 8 bases from V and 0 bases from J; junction bases left unmatched: 5. Germline assignment: CDR1 SGHRS and CDR2 YFSETQ. The CDR3 runs 15 residues.

This clone was counted a few times. The V call is TRBV6-6, the J call TRBJ2-7, with D tentatively TRBD1 (5 bases). V was trimmed by 4 bases and J by 4 bases, leaving 14 bases between them. Germline CDR1 and CDR2: MNHNY and SVGAGI (reference sequence). This CDR3 is 14 amino acids long. CDR3 DNA sequence: TGTGCCAGCAGTTTATACAGGTCACGATACGAGCAGTACTTC. Translated: CASSLYRSRYEQYF.

This clone has just a few counts. The chain is built from TRBV29-1 and TRBJ2-2; TRBD2 agrees at 13 bases. The CDR3 covers 14 residues. Germline CDR1 SQVTM, CDR2 ANQGSEA. V lost 7 bases to trimming and J lost 3 bases; unmatched junction nucleotides: 2. The CDR3 reads CSAGLAGYTGELFF. CDR3 sequence (DNA): TGCAGCGCGGGACTAGCGGGGTACACCGGGGAGCTGTTTTTT.

The chain couples TRBV6-5 to TRBJ2-5; no firm D call. The CDR3 spans 11 residues. Trimming removed 2 bases from V and 6 bases from J, with 4 bases in between. Germline loops: CDR1 MNHEY, CDR2 SVGAGI. The CDR3 coding sequence is TGTGCCAGCAGTTACGAGCAGACCCAGTACTTC. This sequence encodes CASSYEQTQYF.

This clone was found a few times. V and J are TRBV5-4 and TRBJ2-2, with a weak D call TRBD2 (6 bases). Germline V lookup: CDR1 SGHNT, CDR2 YYREEE (reference sequence). V gave up 6 bases and J gave up 3 bases, with 18 bases separating them. The CDR3 contains 16 residues. This CDR3 reads CASTAASGTYTGELFF. The DNA of the CDR3 is TGTGCCAGCACAGCTGCCTCCGGGACTTACACCGGGGAGCTGTTTTTT.

The chain combines TRBV7-2 with TRBJ2-1; TRBD2 matches at 13 bases. J was trimmed by 6 bases and V by 9 bases; bases with no gene match: 2. CDR3 length equals 13 residues. Looked up from germline, CDR1 is SGHTA and CDR2 is FQGNSA. The CDR3 is CASGLAGVNEQFF. The CDR3 DNA reads as TGTGCCAGTGGACTAGCGGGAGTCAATGAGCAGTTCTTC.

The gene calls are TRBV5-1 and TRBJ2-1; D might be TRBD2 (5 bases). The CDR3 runs 12 residues. Trimming removed 1 base from V and 10 bases from J, with 9 bases in between. Germline V gene lookup returns CDR1 SGHRS and CDR2 YFSETQ. This CDR3 is CASSLLGREQFF. As DNA, the CDR3 is TGCGCCAGCAGCTTGTTAGGGAGAGAGCAGTTCTTC. Full variable domain (missing parts from reference TRBV5-1 and TRBJ2-1): KAGVTQTPRYLIKTRGQQVTLSCSPISGHRSVSWYQQTPGQGLQFLFEYFSETQRNKGNFPGRFSGRQFSNSRSEMNVSTLELGDSALYLCASSLLGREQFFGPGTRLTVL.

In this sample, this clone turned up a few times. This chain joins TRBV28 and TRBJ1-1; 7 bases map to TRBD1. The junction had 10 bases not matched to a gene; V was cut back by 5 bases and J by 4 bases. The CDR3 contains 15 residues. CDR1 and CDR2 (germline): MDHEN, SYDVKM. CDR3 DNA sequence: TGTGCCAGCAGTCCCAGTGCCCCAGGGGGCACTGAAGCTTTCTTT. The encoded protein is CASSPSAPGGTEAFF.